This T cell receptor beta chain was profiled in a study of PD-1 blockade in classical Hodgkin lymphoma. Study outcomes and limitations: Unlike CD8+ TCR diversity, which did not rise significantly by C4D1, CD4+ TCR diversity did. Newly diagnosed patients reportedly trailed healthy donors in baseline TCR diversity. Prior to therapy, complete responders displayed diversity much like that of newly diagnosed patients.

Germline V CDR1 and CDR2: LNHDA, SQIVND (reference sequence). Trimming stripped 0 bases from V and 2 bases from J, with 12 bases between. CDR3 length: 16 residues. Each patient's relapse followed autologous stem cell transplantation, and brentuximab vedotin exposure varied. Here immunoSEQ multiplex PCR was the method, and the copy in TCRdb shows in-frame clones only, minus some. The sample lists some 25,000 clones; almost 85% were seen once. In regard to this clone: Its antigen is undetermined.

The sequencing used peripheral blood mononuclear cells (PBMCs), collected before the second cycle of nivolumab. The sequence was collected from a human donor with classical Hodgkin lymphoma. The genes are TRBV19 and TRBJ2-3; D call uncertain. The CDR3 here is CASSIEAGRFTDTQYF. CDR3 DNA: TGTGCCAGTAGTATAGAGGCCGGACGGTTCACAGATACGCAGTATTTT.